This TCR beta chain was identified in a study of blood T cell repertoires in COVID-19. Study-wide background: Samples representing acute and convalescent COVID-19 were sourced from the United States, Italy and Spain. T cells, B-cell-depleted T cells, or PBMCs provided the cDNA or gDNA that served as material.

Original handling: Counts of nucleated cells, estimated from reference gene primer amplification, were obtained. This table comes from immunoSEQ multiplex PCR, and its TCRdb copy is limited to in-frame clones, with some not included. V and J calls and clone size are copied from that table; D and trimming were computed from the DNA. The profile covers about 49,000 clones, with 65% to 90% appearing a single time and about 22% taken by the ten largest. CDR1 MNHEY and CDR2 SMNVEV come from the germline V gene (reference sequence). J was trimmed by 5 bases and V by 7 bases; bases with no gene match: 19. This CDR3 is built from 19 residues. The Seattle patients joined while their infection was active and were tracked longitudinally afterward.

The TCR originated in an elderly woman with COVID-19, enrolled during active disease. Sequenced input: peripheral blood. The chain recombines TRBV27 with TRBJ2-2, with 10 bases aligning to TRBD2. CDR3 in DNA: TGTGCCAGCATGAGGACCGATCTAGCGGGAGTCTTACGTACCGGGGAGCTGTTTTTT. This translates into CASMRTDLAGVLRTGELFF.